This T cell receptor beta chain was sequenced during a study of T cell responses to AZD1222 COVID-19 vaccine. Trimming cost V 0 bases and J 2 bases, with 11 bases left between them. Germline-derived CDR1 and CDR2 are MNHEY and SVGAGI. CDR3 length: 15 amino acids. Turning to this clone: Its specificity is not known.

Method: immunoSEQ multiplex PCR; TCRdb's copy keeps in-frame clones and lacks some. The table has approximately 67,000 clones, roughly 87% seen once. Broader study findings: In a largely white British group with more females than males, clonal diversity was possibly underestimated. Unmutated variant regions are reportedly the target of nearly half of TCRs that are spike-specific.

This chain joins TRBV6-5 and TRBJ2-7, with D unclear. The sequence was collected from an adult who received the AZD1222 COVID-19 vaccine. Source: peripheral blood, taken 28 days after the second AZD1222 dose. The CDR3 loop reads CASSYSRAETYEQYF. CDR3 bases: TGTGCCAGCAGTTACTCACGGGCAGAAACCTACGAGCAGTACTTC.